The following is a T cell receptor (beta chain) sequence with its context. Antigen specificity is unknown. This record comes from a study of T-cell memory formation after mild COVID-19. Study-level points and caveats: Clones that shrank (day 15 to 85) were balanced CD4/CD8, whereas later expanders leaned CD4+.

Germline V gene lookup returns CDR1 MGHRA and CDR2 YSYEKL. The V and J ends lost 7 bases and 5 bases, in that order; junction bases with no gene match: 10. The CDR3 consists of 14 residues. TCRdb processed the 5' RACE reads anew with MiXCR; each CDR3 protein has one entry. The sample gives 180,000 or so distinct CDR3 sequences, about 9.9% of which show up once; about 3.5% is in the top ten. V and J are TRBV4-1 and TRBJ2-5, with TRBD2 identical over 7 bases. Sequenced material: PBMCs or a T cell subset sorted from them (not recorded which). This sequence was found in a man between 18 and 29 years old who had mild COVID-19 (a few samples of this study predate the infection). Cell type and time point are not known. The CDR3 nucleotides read TGCGCCAGCACGGATGTGAGCGGGGTGGAGACCCAGTACTTC. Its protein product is CASTDVSGVETQYF.